These T cell receptor delta chains were read from a single sample in a study of gamma-delta T cells after stem cell transplantation. TCRdb reprocessed the RT-PCR reads through CATT. The sample lists approximately 4,200 delta-chain clones, 1.9% occurring once. Source material: gamma-delta T cells. Source of these receptors: a human donor. It is not recorded whose cells these are; they may come from a transplant donor. Both conserved end residues are trimmed from each CDR3. Fields, in order: V gene, clone size, J gene, CDR3 protein. Clone size is shown for a subset of rows, as once, few, many or a class of expanded clone.

v_call: TRDV2; clone_size: NA; j_call: TRDJ1; cdr3_aa: ACDTVGGSTDKLI
v_call: TRDV2; clone_size: NA; j_call: TRDJ1; cdr3_aa: ACDGVNTDKLI
v_call: TRDV2; clone_size: medium-sized; j_call: TRDJ2; cdr3_aa: ACDTVVSRSGIPLELTAQLF
v_call: TRDV2; clone_size: NA; j_call: TRDJ1; cdr3_aa: ACDVLGDTRGATDKLI
v_call: TRDV2; clone_size: few; j_call: TRDJ1; cdr3_aa: ACDTLRTGGLHTDKLI
v_call: TRDV2; clone_size: medium-sized; j_call: TRDJ1; cdr3_aa: ACDPAGRVTDKLI
v_call: TRDV2; clone_size: medium-sized; j_call: TRDJ1; cdr3_aa: ACSPLSGDLDKLI
v_call: TRDV2; clone_size: many; j_call: TRDJ3; cdr3_aa: ACDSVLGDKGDTRQMF
v_call: TRDV2; clone_size: few; j_call: TRDJ1; cdr3_aa: ACDSLGGRLDKLI
v_call: TRDV2; clone_size: few; j_call: TRDJ1; cdr3_aa: ACDTLLGDTEKLI
v_call: TRDV2; clone_size: NA; j_call: TRDJ1; cdr3_aa: ACDQLGDVPKYADKLI
v_call: TRDV2; clone_size: few; j_call: TRDJ1; cdr3_aa: ACDTVAGTGGYAWKLI
v_call: TRDV2; clone_size: few; j_call: TRDJ1; cdr3_aa: ACDTVEVLGDTPSGDKLI
v_call: TRDV2; clone_size: NA; j_call: TRDJ1; cdr3_aa: ACDSVGDPFPYTDKLI
v_call: TRDV2; clone_size: NA; j_call: TRDJ1; cdr3_aa: ACDRLGDPTYTDKLI
v_call: TRDV2; clone_size: medium-sized; j_call: TRDJ1; cdr3_aa: ACDVLGSPSDKLI
v_call: TRDV2; clone_size: large; j_call: TRDJ1; cdr3_aa: ACDTLTGGSYTDKLI
v_call: TRDV2; clone_size: few; j_call: TRDJ3; cdr3_aa: ACDYATRDTRQMF
v_call: TRDV2; clone_size: NA; j_call: TRDJ1; cdr3_aa: ACDTLLGDTPLNTDKLI
v_call: TRDV2; clone_size: NA; j_call: TRDJ3; cdr3_aa: ACDTLLGDTPEETSWDIRQMF
v_call: TRDV2; clone_size: large; j_call: TRDJ1; cdr3_aa: ACDTLGEPTDKLI
v_call: TRDV2; clone_size: NA; j_call: TRDJ1; cdr3_aa: ACDTLTGGHQRKLKLI
v_call: TRDV2; clone_size: NA; j_call: TRDJ1; cdr3_aa: ACDTVLGDTYTDKLI
v_call: TRDV2; clone_size: medium-sized; j_call: TRDJ1; cdr3_aa: ACVLVGETDKLI
v_call: TRDV2; clone_size: NA; j_call: TRDJ1; cdr3_aa: ACDTVGGKSHTDKLI
v_call: TRDV2; clone_size: NA; j_call: TRDJ1; cdr3_aa: ACDTILRGPGDTEELI
v_call: TRDV2; clone_size: medium-sized; j_call: TRDJ3; cdr3_aa: ACDSIILGDTEEPWDTRQMF
v_call: TRDV2; clone_size: medium-sized; j_call: TRDJ1; cdr3_aa: ACDILTLGYEYTDKLI
v_call: TRAV29/DV5; clone_size: NA; j_call: TRDJ1; cdr3_aa: AASAGGPYSLGSKLI
v_call: TRDV2; clone_size: few; j_call: TRDJ3; cdr3_aa: ACDALLGDTRPTWDTRQMF
v_call: TRDV2; clone_size: medium-sized; j_call: TRDJ1; cdr3_aa: ACDPVTRGDTRNKLI
v_call: TRDV2; clone_size: medium-sized; j_call: TRDJ1; cdr3_aa: ACDAVPTVVLGDADKLI
v_call: TRDV2; clone_size: NA; j_call: TRDJ1; cdr3_aa: ACEPLGIPKYTDKLI
v_call: TRDV2; clone_size: few; j_call: TRDJ1; cdr3_aa: ACDTLLPEADKLI
v_call: TRDV2; clone_size: NA; j_call: TRDJ1; cdr3_aa: ACDPLGLNTDKLI
v_call: TRDV2; clone_size: few; j_call: TRDJ1; cdr3_aa: ACDILGDTRAGDTDKLI
v_call: TRDV1; clone_size: many; j_call: TRDJ1; cdr3_aa: ALGELDSLGPHRFYTDKLI
v_call: TRDV2; clone_size: NA; j_call: TRDJ1; cdr3_aa: ACDTVGDTSDKLI
v_call: TRDV2; clone_size: few; j_call: TRDJ1; cdr3_aa: ACGPSTGDTRGDKLI
v_call: TRDV2; clone_size: medium-sized; j_call: TRDJ1; cdr3_aa: ACVGLGVHTDKLI